The subject of this entry is one TCR beta chain. Its cognate antigen is unknown. The CDR3 has 15 amino acids. After removal of 5 bases from V and 2 bases from J, the junction contained 7 bases not matched to a gene. Germline V gene lookup returns CDR1 MDHEN and CDR2 SYDVKM. This sample is drawn from a study of cytomegalovirus exposure and HLA in healthy donors. PCR used 60 Vbeta primers and 13 Jbeta primers. TCRdb's table, derived via immunoSEQ multiplex PCR, lists solely in-frame clones and lacks some. Here the sample spans 65,000 to 90,000 clones, approximately 83% being singletons. Study-wide results and limits: Cytomegalovirus association was assigned to about 180 TCR beta chains. CMV antigen specificity was confirmed in vitro for three CMV-associated chains.

This clonotype was obtained from a man aged 35-49 years in good health and CMV-seronegative. The rearrangement joins TRBV28 to TRBJ2-7, with TRBD1 matching over 9 bases. The sample comprised PBMCs. DNA of the CDR3: TGTGCCAGCAGTCCCGGGGACAGGGCCACCTACGAGCAGTACTTC. This sequence encodes CASSPGDRATYEQYF.